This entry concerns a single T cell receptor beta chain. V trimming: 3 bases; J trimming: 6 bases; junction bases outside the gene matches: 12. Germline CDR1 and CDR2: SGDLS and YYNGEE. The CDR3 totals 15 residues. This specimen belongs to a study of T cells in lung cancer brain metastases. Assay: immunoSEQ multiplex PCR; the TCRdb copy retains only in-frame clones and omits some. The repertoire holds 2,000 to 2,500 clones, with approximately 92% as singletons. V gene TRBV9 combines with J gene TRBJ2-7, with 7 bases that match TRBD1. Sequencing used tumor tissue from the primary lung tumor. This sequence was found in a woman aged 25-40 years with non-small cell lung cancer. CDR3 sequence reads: CASSGRDSSRPEQYF. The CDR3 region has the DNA TGTGCCAGCAGCGGACGGGACAGCTCACGCCCCGAGCAGTACTTC.